The 18 T cell receptor beta chains in this list originate from one sample, sequenced in a study of T cell responses to AZD1222 COVID-19 vaccine. Method: immunoSEQ multiplex PCR; TCRdb's copy keeps in-frame clones and lacks some. The table shows fewer than 65,000 clones, with approximately 82% occurring only once. The material was peripheral blood, obtained on day 0 of AZD1222 vaccination. The receptors stem from an adult in good health.

The chain has TRBV6-5 and TRBJ2-3; maybe TRBD2 (6 bases). The CDR3 is made up of 14 amino acids. Trimming removed 6 bases from V and 2 bases from J, with 12 bases in between. Germline CDR1 MNHEY, CDR2 SVGAGI. The CDR3 nucleotides read TGTGCCAGCAGGAAGGACTATCTCACAGATACGCAGTATTTT. Translating gives CASRKDYLTDTQYF.

The chain links TRBV6-1 to TRBJ1-3, with D hard to call. The CDR3 loop spans 13 amino acids. V was pared by 3 bases and J by 8 bases, with 11 bases between. Germline V gene sequence: CDR1 MNHNS, CDR2 SASEGT. CDR3 DNA: TGTGCCAGCAGTGAGGCAGGATGGTACACCATATATTTT. This gives the protein CASSEAGWYTIYF.

The V gene is TRBV5-4, the J gene TRBJ1-1; no reliable D call. From germline, CDR1 is SGHNT and CDR2 YYREEE (reference sequence). The CDR3 loop spans 13 amino acids. Trimming left V 1 base short and J 0 bases short, with 4 bases between. The CDR3: CASSLSMNTEAFF. The CDR3 DNA reads as TGTGCCAGCAGCTTGAGTATGAACACTGAAGCTTTCTTT. Together with reference TRBV5-4 and TRBJ1-1, the CDR3 gives the full variable domain: ETGVTQSPTHLIKTRGQQVTLRCSSQSGHNTVSWYQQALGQGPQFIFQYYREEENGRGNFPPRFSGLQFPNYSSELNVNALELDDSALYLCASSLSMNTEAFFGQGTRLTVV.

This clone was found once. The chain uses TRBV7-3 and TRBJ2-3, with TRBD2 as a possible D gene (5 bases). The V end lost 4 bases, the J end lost 6 bases, and 11 bases lay between the germline ends. The CDR3 has 13 residues. Germline values: CDR1 SGHTA, CDR2 FQGTGA. CDR3: CASSSTMGDTQYF. CDR3 sequence (DNA): TGTGCCAGCAGCTCGACTATGGGTGATACGCAGTATTTT. The whole variable domain, filled in from reference TRBV7-3 and TRBJ2-3, reads GAGVSQTPSNKVTEKGKYVELRCDPISGHTALYWYRQSLGQGPEFLIYFQGTGAADDSGLPNDRFFAVRPEGSVSTLKIQRTERGDSAVYLCASSSTMGDTQYFGPGTRLTVL.

The V call is TRBV7-2, the J call TRBJ1-1, with TRBD1 matching over 9 bases. Germline values: CDR1 SGHTA, CDR2 FQGNSA. This CDR3 region has 16 residues. The trim removed 3 bases at V and 5 bases at J, leaving 10 bases unmatched. CDR3 protein: CASSLRQGEPGTEAFF. CDR3 DNA sequence: TGTGCCAGCAGCTTGAGACAGGGGGAGCCGGGAACTGAAGCTTTCTTT.

This clone was detected only once. The J gene is TRBJ2-3, the V gene TRBV5-1, with TRBD1 identical over 7 bases. The CDR3 covers 14 residues. The junction had 1 base not matched to a gene; V was cut back by 2 bases and J by 1 base. Germline CDR1 and CDR2: SGHRS and YFSETQ. CDR3 residues: CASSFGQGTDTQYF. In DNA form, the CDR3 reads TGCGCCAGCAGCTTCGGACAGGGCACAGATACGCAGTATTTT.

The chain uses TRBV12-3 or TRBV12-4 and TRBJ1-6; D gene unclear. Between the trimmed V and J ends, which lost 6 bases and 8 bases, there was a span of 8 bases. This CDR3 is built from 12 residues. CDR3 nucleotides: TGTGCCAGCAGGTTTCCCTATTCACCCCTCCACTTT. Its protein product is CASRFPYSPLHF.

This chain's CDR3 is CASKRDSLLRETQYF. CDR3 nucleotides: TGCGCCAGCAAAAGGGACAGCTTATTAAGAGAGACCCAGTACTTC. The chain uses TRBV5-1 and TRBJ2-5; TRBD1 agrees at 7 bases. Per germline, CDR1 SGHRS and CDR2 YFSETQ. The CDR3 is 15 residues long. The V and J ends lost 6 bases and 4 bases, in that order; junction bases with no gene match: 12.

The chain combines TRBV6-2 or TRBV6-3 with TRBJ1-2; D possibly corresponds to TRBD1 (6 bases). The CDR3 is 14 amino acids. V lost 4 bases and J lost 4, with 13 bases in between. In germline, CDR1 is MNHEY, CDR2 SVGEGT. CDR3 nucleotides: TGTGCCAGCAGTTCCTCGGGGGCTGGCTATGGCTACACCTTC. The encoded protein is CASSSSGAGYGYTF.

In its sample, this clone was seen a few times. The V gene is TRBV18, the J gene TRBJ2-1; 8 nucleotides agree with TRBD2. This CDR3 has 14 amino acids. In germline, CDR1 is KGHSH, CDR2 LQKENI. Unmatched junction bases numbered 7, after V lost 5 bases and J lost 7 bases. For the CDR3, the DNA is TGTGCCAGCTCAAGTCCCGGGACTAGGAATGAGCAGTTCTTC. Translating gives CASSSPGTRNEQFF.

This chain connects TRBV27 to TRBJ2-7, with D possibly matching TRBD2 (5 bases). Trimming removed 0 bases from V and 7 bases from J, with 10 bases in between. The CDR3 consists of 13 residues. Germline assignment: CDR1 MNHEY and CDR2 SMNVEV (reference sequence). As DNA, the CDR3 is TGTGCCAGCAGTTTATCGTGGGAGCGGGAGCAGTACTTC. Translating it yields CASSLSWEREQYF.

This clone was counted between two and nine times. The rearrangement uses TRBV27 and TRBJ1-5; no clear D. This CDR3 spans 15 amino acids. CDR1 is MNHEY, CDR2 SMNVEV, per germline (reference sequence). V lost 2 bases and J 1 base, leaving 9 bases between the germline ends. The CDR3 DNA follows: TGTGCCAGCAGTTTAAGACACCCGAGCAATCAGCCCCAGCATTTT. This codes for CASSLRHPSNQPQHF.

The chain combines TRBV19 with TRBJ2-3; 8 positions match TRBD2. The CDR3 is 13 amino acids. After removal of 6 bases from V and 4 bases from J, the junction contained 3 bases not matched to a gene. Germline V gene lookup returns CDR1 LNHDA and CDR2 SQIVND (reference sequence). The DNA of the CDR3 is TGTGCCAGTAGGTCAGCGGGAGCAGATACGCAGTATTTT. It specifies CASRSAGADTQYF.

Only a few counts were recorded for this clone. The chain uses TRBV3-1 (or the pseudogene TRBV3-2) and TRBJ2-1; D ambiguous. V was trimmed by 3 bases and J by 11 bases, leaving 14 bases between them. This CDR3 is built from 13 residues. CDR1 LGHDT and CDR2 YNNKEL come from the germline V gene (reference sequence). The DNA for the CDR3 is TGTGCCAGCAGCCAGGCTCCTCCCCCCCAGCAGTTCTTC. This sequence encodes CASSQAPPPQQFF.

This clone was detected a few times. The rearrangement uses TRBV7-5 and TRBJ2-7; TRBD2, the table's D call, was not compared with the DNA. TRBV7-5 is given as a pseudogene. The CDR3 length is 13 residues. The CDR3 reads CARSSGRLQYLYV. The DNA for the CDR3 is TGTGCCAGAAGCTCTGGCAGACTCCAGTATCTGTACGTC.

V is TRBV5-4 and J is TRBJ1-2, with D hard to call. The germline CDR1 and CDR2 sequences are SGHNT and YYREEE (reference sequence). This CDR3 spans 13 amino acids. Trimming removed 3 bases from V and 4 bases from J, with 10 bases in between. The CDR3 is CASSSYDIYGYTF. CDR3 DNA sequence: TGTGCCAGCAGCTCCTACGATATCTATGGCTACACCTTC.

V is TRBV5-6 and J is TRBJ1-1, with a tentative D call TRBD1 (6 bases). The CDR3 sequence is 15 residues long. Germline V lookup: CDR1 SGHDT, CDR2 YYEEEE. The germline V and J ends were trimmed by 5 bases and 3 bases, with 17 bases remaining between them. CDR3 sequence (DNA): TGTGCCAGCAGTTTTACAGGGTTCCCGTACACTGAAGCTTTCTTT. As protein: CASSFTGFPYTEAFF. Full variable domain (missing parts from reference TRBV5-6 and TRBJ1-1): DAGVTQSPTHLIKTRGQQVTLRCSPKSGHDTVSWYQQALGQGPQFIFQYYEEEERQRGNFPDRFSGHQFPNYSSELNVNALLLGDSALYLCASSFTGFPYTEAFFGQGTRLTVV.

The chain employs TRBV9 and TRBJ1-2, with TRBD1 matching over 10 bases. The CDR3 is 16 residues long. The V gene's germline CDR1 is SGDLS and CDR2 YYNGEE. J gave up 7 bases and V 4 bases, and 13 bases lay outside the gene matches. DNA of the CDR3: TGTGCCAGCAGCCATAACCCGGGGGGACAGGGGTTTGGCTACACCTTC. This codes for CASSHNPGGQGFGYTF.